The rows below give T cell receptor beta chains drawn from one sample of a study of CD8 T cells in Susac syndrome. TCRdb re-called the immunoSEQ multiplex PCR reads through MiXCR, storing one row per CDR3 protein. The data show some 160,000 distinct CDR3 sequences, approximately 94% seen once. Sequencing used CD4+ T cells from PBMCs. Source of these receptors: a human donor with Susac syndrome. Each CDR3 is given with its conserved first and last residue.

cdr3_length,v_call,j_call,cdr3_aa
13,TRBV6-7,TRBJ2-5,CDEGPRQQETQYF
17,TRBV24-1,TRBJ2-1,CATSDWPGTDRIYEQFF
12,TRBV3-1,TRBJ1-4,CASSQTDEKLFF
12,TRBV25-1,TRBJ1-1,CASSGGIPEAFF
15,TRBV20-1,TRBJ2-3,CSAKSRLTATDTQYF
13,TRBV9,TRBJ2-3,CASSPGYRLPQYF
15,TRBV2,TRBJ1-5,CASSEGRPPRQPQHF
16,TRBV25-1,TRBJ1-3,CASSGALRGAGNTIYF
15,TRBV2,TRBJ1-1,CASSEGRTVNTEAFF
14,TRBV20-1,TRBJ1-4,CSASPRAGNEKLFF
16,TRBV5-1,TRBJ2-4,CASSLAGTMAKNIQYF
13,TRBV12-3/TRBV12-4,TRBJ2-4,CASQILAQNIQYF
15,TRBV28,TRBJ2-5,CATQTPVTGSETQYF
16,TRBV29-1,TRBJ2-3,CSVGTSGRADTDTQYF
17,TRBV5-1,TRBJ2-2,CASSPRPGQVNTGELFF
15,TRBV15,TRBJ1-1,CATSRDPGLNTEAFF
12,TRBV12-3/TRBV12-4,TRBJ2-3,CASSTGTGKPYF
13,TRBV3-1,TRBJ2-7,CASGGVGSYEQYF
15,TRBV20-1,TRBJ2-6,CSARSMDSGANVLTF
19,TRBV13,TRBJ2-5,CASSLGLWSSGGSQETQYF
11,TRBV7-2,TRBJ2-1,CASSSPPPKFF
12,TRBV24-1,TRBJ1-2,CATSDRTDGYTF
14,TRBV28,TRBJ2-7,CASSLVDHLAEQYF
13,TRBV24-1,TRBJ2-7,CATPRDISYEQYF
16,TRBV28,TRBJ1-5,CASSFPTGGRTQPQHF
13,TRBV4-1,TRBJ2-1,CASRQGLDNEQFF
15,TRBV20-1,TRBJ2-3,CSAKGTSGHSYTQYF
13,TRBV20-1,TRBJ1-2,CSARETRGNGYTF